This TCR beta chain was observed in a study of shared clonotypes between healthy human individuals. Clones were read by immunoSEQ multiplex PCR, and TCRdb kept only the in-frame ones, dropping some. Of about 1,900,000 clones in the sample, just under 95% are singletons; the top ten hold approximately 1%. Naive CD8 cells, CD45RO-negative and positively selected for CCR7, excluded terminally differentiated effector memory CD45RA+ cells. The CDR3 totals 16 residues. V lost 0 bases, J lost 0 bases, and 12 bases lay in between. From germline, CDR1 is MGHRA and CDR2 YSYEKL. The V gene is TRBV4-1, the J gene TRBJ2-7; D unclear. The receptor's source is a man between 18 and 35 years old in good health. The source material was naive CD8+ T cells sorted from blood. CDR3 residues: CASSQDLLSPSYEQYF. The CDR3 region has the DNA TGCGCCAGCAGCCAAGACCTACTGTCGCCCTCCTACGAGCAGTACTTC.